A selection of T cell receptor beta chains follows, all from one sample in a study of technical replicates of blood from a handful of donors. The repertoire was sequenced with immunoSEQ multiplex PCR; TCRdb's copy has only in-frame clones and lacks some. This table holds fewer than 100,000 clones, more than 90% found once. The sequenced sample was T cells isolated from PBMCs. These receptors all come from a human donor in good health. Each CDR3 is given with its conserved first and last residue. Each record gives: clone size, V gene, CDR3 length, D gene, J gene, CDR3 protein, CDR3 DNA. A D gene is named only where the DNA matches it firmly. Clone sizes are given selectively: once, few, many, or a class where the clone is expanded.

-	TRBV4-1	16	TRBD1	TRBJ2-2	CASSQLGQRNTGELFF	TGCGCCAGCAGCCAGTTGGGACAGAGGAACACCGGGGAGCTGTTTTTT
-	TRBV15	12	-	TRBJ2-7	CATSSVSYEQYF	TGTGCCACCAGCAGTGTATCCTACGAGCAGTACTTC
-	TRBV19	15	-	TRBJ1-2	CASSTRHSGDYGYTF	TGTGCCAGTAGTACAAGACACTCGGGGGACTATGGCTACACCTTC
-	TRBV28	12	-	TRBJ2-7	CASSSSIYEQYF	TGTGCCAGCAGTTCCTCTATTTACGAGCAGTACTTC
-	TRBV7-9	15	-	TRBJ2-7	CASSLGQATPYEQYF	TGTGCCAGCAGCTTAGGGCAGGCCACCCCCTACGAGCAGTACTTC
-	TRBV19	14	-	TRBJ1-5	CASGTLYSNQPQHF	TGTGCCAGCGGGACACTTTATAGCAATCAGCCCCAGCATTTT
-	TRBV19	20	TRBD2	TRBJ2-1	CASSILGGSGGVSSYNEQFF	TGTGCCAGTAGTATATTGGGGGGTAGCGGGGGGGTAAGCTCCTACAATGAGCAGTTCTTC
-	TRBV27	16	TRBD2	TRBJ2-2	CASRSTSGGAHGELFF	TGTGCCAGCAGGTCGACTAGCGGGGGGGCCCACGGGGAGCTGTTTTTT
once	TRBV18	17	-	TRBJ2-7	CASSPRTTSFSSYEQYF	TGTGCCAGCTCACCTCGAACAACTAGCTTTAGCTCCTACGAGCAGTACTTC
-	TRBV29-1	14	-	TRBJ2-7	CSATSSVPTYEQYF	TGCAGCGCCACTTCTAGCGTTCCGACCTACGAGCAGTACTTC
-	TRBV6-1	14	-	TRBJ1-5	CASTVLGSNQPQHF	TGTGCCAGCACCGTTCTAGGTAGTAATCAGCCCCAGCATTTT
once	TRBV5-1	16	TRBD1	TRBJ2-7	CASSGPGQETPYEQYF	TGCGCCAGCAGCGGGCCGGGACAGGAAACCCCCTACGAGCAGTACTTC
-	TRBV6-1	15	TRBD1	TRBJ1-5	CASSEQGGSNQPQHF	TGTGCCAGCAGTGAACAGGGGGGCAGCAATCAGCCCCAGCATTTT
once	TRBV18	14	TRBD1	TRBJ2-5	CASSITGDVETQYF	TGTGCCAGCTCAATCACAGGGGACGTGGAGACCCAGTACTTC
-	TRBV6-5	13	-	TRBJ2-7	CASSRDRSYEQYF	TGTGCCAGCAGCAGAGACAGGAGCTACGAGCAGTACTTC
once	TRBV28	15	TRBD2	TRBJ2-1	CASMGGAGPYNEQFF	TGTGCCAGCATGGGGGGAGCGGGGCCCTACAATGAGCAGTTCTTC
-	TRBV29-1	15	TRBD2	TRBJ2-1	CSVEDRLAGYNEQFF	TGCAGCGTTGAAGATCGACTAGCGGGGTACAATGAGCAGTTCTTC
-	TRBV5-6	14	TRBD1	TRBJ1-2	CASSLERGRYGYTF	TGTGCCAGCAGCTTGGAAAGGGGGCGCTATGGCTACACCTTC
-	TRBV10-2	14	-	TRBJ1-2	CASSELSRRNGYTF	TGCGCCAGCAGTGAGTTGAGCAGGAGGAATGGCTACACCTTC
-	TRBV21-1	13	-	TRBJ1-1	CASSRGLNTEAFF	TGTGCCAGTTCAAGGGGGCTGAACACTGAAGCTTTCTTT
-	TRBV5-1	17	-	TRBJ2-1	CASSYEQGDVIFNEQFF	TGCGCCAGCAGCTATGAACAGGGAGATGTTATTTTCAATGAGCAGTTCTTC
-	TRBV6-6	14	-	TRBJ1-2	CASSSPRDYYGYTF	TGTGCCAGCAGTTCCCCCAGGGACTACTATGGCTACACCTTC
-	TRBV7-2	15	-	TRBJ2-2	CASSFGGTNTEELFF	TGTGCCAGCAGCTTTGGCGGAACGAACACCGAGGAGCTGTTTTTT
-	TRBV15	14	TRBD1	TRBJ2-2	CATSGDRVYGELFF	TGTGCCACCAGTGGGGACAGGGTTTACGGGGAGCTGTTTTTT
-	TRBV27	14	-	TRBJ1-1	CASSPTTGNTEAFF	TGTGCCAGCAGTCCGACGACAGGGAACACTGAAGCTTTCTTT
-	TRBV6-5	14	TRBD2	TRBJ2-7	CASKREENSYEQYF	TGTGCCAGCAAGCGGGAAGAAAACTCCTACGAGCAGTACTTC
-	TRBV18	15	TRBD1	TRBJ1-4	CASSPPGQGNEKLFF	TGTGCCAGCTCACCACCGGGACAGGGGAACGAAAAACTGTTTTTT
-	TRBV19	15	-	TRBJ1-5	CASRRNRDAYQPQHF	TGTGCCAGTAGACGCAACAGGGACGCGTATCAGCCCCAGCATTTT
once	TRBV6-1	14	-	TRBJ2-5	CASSELGLEGTQYF	TGTGCCAGCAGTGAATTAGGGCTCGAGGGGACCCAGTACTTC
-	TRBV2	12	-	TRBJ1-2	CASSVGQVGYTF	TGTGCCAGCAGTGTTGGGCAGGTCGGCTACACCTTC
few	TRBV2	20	-	TRBJ1-3	CASTEIVVSWTPDSGNTIYF	TGTGCCAGCACCGAAATCGTCGTGAGTTGGACACCAGACTCTGGAAACACCATATATTTT
-	TRBV10-3	13	TRBD1	TRBJ1-4	CATLGQGGEKLFF	TGTGCCACCCTTGGACAGGGGGGCGAAAAACTGTTTTTT
-	TRBV7-9	17	-	TRBJ1-1	CASSPGRGGWENTEAFF	TGTGCCAGCAGCCCAGGGCGGGGGGGATGGGAGAACACTGAAGCTTTCTTT
-	TRBV4-1	14	-	TRBJ2-1	CASSQYSPGNEQFF	TGCGCCAGCAGCCAATACTCCCCAGGCAATGAGCAGTTCTTC
-	TRBV2	16	-	TRBJ2-2	CASSIFDMSNTGELFF	TGTGCCAGCAGTATTTTTGACATGTCGAACACCGGGGAGCTGTTTTTT
-	TRBV6-1	16	TRBD2	TRBJ2-3	CASSEGFSGRADTQYF	TGTGCCAGCAGTGAAGGGTTTAGCGGGAGAGCAGATACGCAGTATTTT
-	TRBV11-2	16	TRBD2	TRBJ2-3	CASSLQLAGGPDTQYF	TGTGCCAGCAGCTTACAACTAGCGGGAGGGCCAGATACGCAGTATTTT
-	TRBV5-4	15	-	TRBJ2-2	CASSLVGVGTGELFF	TGTGCCAGCAGCTTGGTCGGGGTTGGGACCGGGGAGCTGTTTTTT
-	TRBV6-1	13	TRBD1	TRBJ2-4	CASSRDRGDIQYF	TGTGCCAGCAGCCGGGACAGAGGGGACATTCAGTACTTC
-	TRBV5-1	18	-	TRBJ2-3	CASSSMISPAEYTDTQYF	TGCGCCAGCAGCTCCATGATATCTCCAGCGGAATACACAGATACGCAGTATTTT
once	TRBV7-9	14	TRBD2	TRBJ2-7	CASSFGGGVNEQYF	TGTGCCAGCAGCTTCGGTGGGGGGGTGAACGAGCAGTACTTC
once	TRBV11-2	15	TRBD1	TRBJ1-2	CASWPIRDSSYGYTF	TGTGCCAGCTGGCCAATCCGGGACAGCAGCTATGGCTACACCTTC